This T cell receptor beta chain originates from a study of shared T cell receptors in the human thymus. Clones were read by immunoSEQ multiplex PCR, and TCRdb kept only the in-frame ones, dropping some. The sample yields some 700,000 clones, approximately 87% seen once. V gave up 2 bases and J gave up 5 bases, with 4 bases separating them. There are 12 residues in the CDR3. CDR1 and CDR2 from the germline V gene are SNHLY and FYNNEI. The same specimen was also included in a second study, on human thymus T cells.

This chain uses TRBV2 with TRBJ2-1, with D hard to call. This TCR derives from a boy younger than two with a congenital heart defect. Material for sequencing was thymocytes. The CDR3 nucleotides read TGTGCCAGCAGTGAACATCACAATGAGCAGTTCTTC. Protein: CASSEHHNEQFF.